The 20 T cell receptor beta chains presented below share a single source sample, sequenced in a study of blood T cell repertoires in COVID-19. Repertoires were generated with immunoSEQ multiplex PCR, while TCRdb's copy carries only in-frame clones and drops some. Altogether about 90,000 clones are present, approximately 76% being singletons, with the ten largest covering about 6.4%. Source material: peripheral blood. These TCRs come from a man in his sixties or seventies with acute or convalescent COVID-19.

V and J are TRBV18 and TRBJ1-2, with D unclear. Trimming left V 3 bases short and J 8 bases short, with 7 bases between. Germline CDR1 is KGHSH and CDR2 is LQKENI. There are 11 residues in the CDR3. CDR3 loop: CASSPYQGYTF. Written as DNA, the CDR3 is TGTGCCAGCTCACCTTATCAGGGCTACACCTTC.

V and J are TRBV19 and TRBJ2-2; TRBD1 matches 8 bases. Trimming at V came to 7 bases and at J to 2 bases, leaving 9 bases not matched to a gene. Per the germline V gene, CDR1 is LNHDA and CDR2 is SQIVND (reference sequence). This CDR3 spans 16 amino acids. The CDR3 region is CASTIDRGSNTGELFF. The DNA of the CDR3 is TGTGCCAGTACCATCGACAGGGGTTCCAACACCGGGGAGCTGTTTTTT.

In DNA form, the CDR3 reads TGTGCCAGCAGTGAACCGACAGATAGCAATCAGCCCCAGCATTTT. It yields the protein CASSEPTDSNQPQHF. The rearrangement links TRBV6-1 to TRBJ1-5; tentatively, D is TRBD1 (5 bases). V was clipped by 2 bases and J by 0 bases, with 8 bases between them. The CDR3 consists of 15 residues. CDR1 is MNHNS and CDR2 is SASEGT in the germline V gene.

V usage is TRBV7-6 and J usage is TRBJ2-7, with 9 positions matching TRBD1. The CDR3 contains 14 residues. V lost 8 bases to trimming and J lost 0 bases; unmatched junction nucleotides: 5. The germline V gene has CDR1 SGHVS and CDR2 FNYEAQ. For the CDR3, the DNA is TGTGCCAGCGGAAAGGGACAGGGCTCCTACGAGCAGTACTTC. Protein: CASGKGQGSYEQYF.

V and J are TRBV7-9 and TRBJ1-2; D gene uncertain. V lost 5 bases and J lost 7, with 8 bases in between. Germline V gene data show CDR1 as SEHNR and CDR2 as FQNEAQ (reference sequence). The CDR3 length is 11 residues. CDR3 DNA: TGTGCCAGCAGCCTCTTACTTGGCTACACCTTC. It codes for CASSLLLGYTF.

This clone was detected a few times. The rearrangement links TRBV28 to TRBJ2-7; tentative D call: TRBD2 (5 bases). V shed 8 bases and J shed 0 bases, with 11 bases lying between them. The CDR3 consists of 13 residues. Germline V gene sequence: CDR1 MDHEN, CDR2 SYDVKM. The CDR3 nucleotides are TGTGCCAGCCTCGGAGGCAGCTCCTACGAGCAGTACTTC. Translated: CASLGGSSYEQYF.

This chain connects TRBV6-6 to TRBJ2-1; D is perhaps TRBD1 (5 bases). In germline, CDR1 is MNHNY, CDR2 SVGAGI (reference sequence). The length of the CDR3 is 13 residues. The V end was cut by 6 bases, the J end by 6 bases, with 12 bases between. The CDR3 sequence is CASRQDATNEQFF. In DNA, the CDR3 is TGTGCCAGCAGACAGGATGCAACCAATGAGCAGTTCTTC.

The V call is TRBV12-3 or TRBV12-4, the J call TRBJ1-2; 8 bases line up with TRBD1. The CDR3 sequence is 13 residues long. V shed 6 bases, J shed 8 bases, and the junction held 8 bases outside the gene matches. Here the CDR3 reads CASSKGQVVGYTF. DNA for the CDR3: TGTGCCAGCAGCAAGGGACAGGTCGTGGGCTACACCTTC.

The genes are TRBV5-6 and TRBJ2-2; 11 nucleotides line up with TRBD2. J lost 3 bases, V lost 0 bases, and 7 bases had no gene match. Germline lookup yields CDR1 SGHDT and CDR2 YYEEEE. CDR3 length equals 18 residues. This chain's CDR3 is CASSLALLAGAYTGELFF. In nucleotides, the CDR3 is TGTGCCAGCAGCTTGGCGCTACTAGCGGGGGCCTACACCGGGGAGCTGTTTTTT.

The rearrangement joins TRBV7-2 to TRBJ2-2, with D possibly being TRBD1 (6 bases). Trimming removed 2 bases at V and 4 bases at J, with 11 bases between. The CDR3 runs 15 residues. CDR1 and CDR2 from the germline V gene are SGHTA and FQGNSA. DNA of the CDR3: TGTGCCAGCAGCTTATTCCAGGGGAGCACCGGGGAGCTGTTTTTT. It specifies CASSLFQGSTGELFF.

The CDR3 loop reads CASSLGDRGHYGYTF. DNA for the CDR3: TGTGCCAGCAGCTTGGGGGACAGGGGGCATTATGGCTACACCTTC. This chain links TRBV5-6 with TRBJ1-2; TRBD1 agrees at 12 bases. From germline, CDR1 is SGHDT and CDR2 YYEEEE. This CDR3 region has 15 residues. The ends lost 0 bases at V and 5 bases at J; junction bases unmatched: 2. Supplemented by reference TRBV5-6 and TRBJ1-2, the full variable domain reads DAGVTQSPTHLIKTRGQQVTLRCSPKSGHDTVSWYQQALGQGPQFIFQYYEEEERQRGNFPDRFSGHQFPNYSSELNVNALLLGDSALYLCASSLGDRGHYGYTFGSGTRLTVV.

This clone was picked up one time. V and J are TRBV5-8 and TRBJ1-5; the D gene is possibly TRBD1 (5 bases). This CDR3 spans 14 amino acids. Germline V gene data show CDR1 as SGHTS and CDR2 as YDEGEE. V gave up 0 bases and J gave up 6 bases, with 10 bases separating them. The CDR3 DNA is TGTGCCAGCAGCTTGGCCCTTAGGGGTCAGCCCCAGCATTTT. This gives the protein CASSLALRGQPQHF. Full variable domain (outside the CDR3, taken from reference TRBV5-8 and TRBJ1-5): EAGVTQSPTHLIKTRGQQATLRCSPISGHTSVYWYQQALGLGLQFLLWYDEGEERNRGNFPPRFSGRQFPNYSSELNVNALELEDSALYLCASSLALRGQPQHFGDGTRLSIL.

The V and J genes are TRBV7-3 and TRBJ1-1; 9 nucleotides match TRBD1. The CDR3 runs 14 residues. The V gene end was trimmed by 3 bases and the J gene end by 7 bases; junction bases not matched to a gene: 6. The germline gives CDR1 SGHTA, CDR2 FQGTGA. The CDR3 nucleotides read TGTGCCAGCAGCTTGCTACAGGGGGCAGGTGAAGCTTTCTTT. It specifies CASSLLQGAGEAFF.

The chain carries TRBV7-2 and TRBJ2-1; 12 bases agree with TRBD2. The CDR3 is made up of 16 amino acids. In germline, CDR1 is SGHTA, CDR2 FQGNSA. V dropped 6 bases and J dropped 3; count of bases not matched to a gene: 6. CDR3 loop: CASRASGGARYNEQFF. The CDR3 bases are TGTGCCAGCAGGGCTAGCGGGGGGGCGCGCTACAATGAGCAGTTCTTC. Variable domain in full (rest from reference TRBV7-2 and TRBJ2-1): GAGVSQSPSNKVTEKGKDVELRCDPISGHTALYWYRQSLGQGLEFLIYFQGNSAPDKSGLPSDRFSAERTGGSVSTLTIQRTQQEDSAVYLCASRASGGARYNEQFFGPGTRLTVL.

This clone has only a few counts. The CDR3 is CSAFLTGGEFF. The DNA for the CDR3 is TGCAGTGCCTTCCTCACCGGAGGTGAATTCTTT. The rearrangement links TRBV20-1 to TRBJ1-1; no definite D call. This CDR3 is 11 amino acids long. V shed 6 bases and J shed 14 bases, with 19 bases lying between them. Germline lookup yields CDR1 DFQATT and CDR2 SNEGSKA (reference sequence).

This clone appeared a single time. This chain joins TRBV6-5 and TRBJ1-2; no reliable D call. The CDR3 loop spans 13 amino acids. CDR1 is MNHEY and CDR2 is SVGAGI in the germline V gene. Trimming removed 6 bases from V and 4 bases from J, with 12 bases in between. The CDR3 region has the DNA TGTGCCAGCAGAGACGGGTCGGCCTATGGCTACACCTTC. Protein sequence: CASRDGSAYGYTF.

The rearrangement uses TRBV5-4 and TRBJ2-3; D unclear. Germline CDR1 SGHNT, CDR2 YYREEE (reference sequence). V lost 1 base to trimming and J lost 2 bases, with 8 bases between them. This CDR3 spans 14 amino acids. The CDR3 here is CASSLPLLTDTQYF. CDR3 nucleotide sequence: TGTGCCAGCAGCTTGCCCCTCCTCACAGATACGCAGTATTTT.

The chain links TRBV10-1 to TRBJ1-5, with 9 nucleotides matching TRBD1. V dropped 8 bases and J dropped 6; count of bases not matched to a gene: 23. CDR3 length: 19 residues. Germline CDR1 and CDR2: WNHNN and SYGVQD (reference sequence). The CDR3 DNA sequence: TGCGCCAGCGTGACTTCCTTGGGACAGGGTAGCGTTTTTGCTCAGCCCCAGCATTTT. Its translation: CASVTSLGQGSVFAQPQHF.

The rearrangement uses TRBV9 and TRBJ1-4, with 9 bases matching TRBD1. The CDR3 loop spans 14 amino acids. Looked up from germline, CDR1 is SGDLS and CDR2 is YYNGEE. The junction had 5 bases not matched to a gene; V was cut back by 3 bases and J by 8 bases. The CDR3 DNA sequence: TGTGCCAGCAGCGGCCGGGACAGGGAGGAAAAACTGTTTTTT. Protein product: CASSGRDREEKLFF. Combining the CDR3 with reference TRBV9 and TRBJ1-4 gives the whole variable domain DSGVTQTPKHLITATGQRVTLRCSPRSGDLSVYWYQQSLDQGLQFLIQYYNGEERAKGNILERFSAQQFPDLHSELNLSSLELGDSALYFCASSGRDREEKLFFGSGTQLSVL.

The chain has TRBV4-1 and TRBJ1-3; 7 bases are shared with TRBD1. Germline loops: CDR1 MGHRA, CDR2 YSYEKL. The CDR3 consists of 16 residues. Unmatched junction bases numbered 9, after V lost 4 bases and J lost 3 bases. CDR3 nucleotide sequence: TGCGCCAGCAGCCGAACGGACAGGTTGGGTGGAAACACCATATATTTT. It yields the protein CASSRTDRLGGNTIYF.